The present T cell receptor (beta chain) was sequenced within a study of blood T cell repertoires in COVID-19. The repertoire was sequenced with immunoSEQ multiplex PCR; TCRdb's copy has only in-frame clones and lacks some. The table shows under 200,000 clones, with about 85% occurring only once. This clone has just one count. Material: peripheral blood. The clonotype comes from a man aged 55 to 70 who had recovered from COVID-19.

The DNA for the CDR3 is TGCGCCAGCAGCCAAGATGAACAGGGTGTGAGGGGCTACACCTTC. Translated: CASSQDEQGVRGYTF. The chain is built from TRBV4-3 and TRBJ1-2; D perhaps matches TRBD1 (6 bases). Per the germline V gene, CDR1 is LGHNA and CDR2 is YSLEER. Trimming took 0 bases from V and 8 from J, leaving 16 bases between them. There are 15 residues in the CDR3.